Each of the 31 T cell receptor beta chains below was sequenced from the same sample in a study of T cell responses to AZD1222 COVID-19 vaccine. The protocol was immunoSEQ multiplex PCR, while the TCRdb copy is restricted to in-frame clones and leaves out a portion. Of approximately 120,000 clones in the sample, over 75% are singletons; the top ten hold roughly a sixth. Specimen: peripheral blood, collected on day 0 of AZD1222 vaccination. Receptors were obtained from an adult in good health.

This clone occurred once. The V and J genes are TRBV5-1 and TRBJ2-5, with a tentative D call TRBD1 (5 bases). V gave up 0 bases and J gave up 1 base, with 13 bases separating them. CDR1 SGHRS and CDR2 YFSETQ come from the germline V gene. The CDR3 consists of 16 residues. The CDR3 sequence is CASSLAGQGGQETQYF. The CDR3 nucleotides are TGCGCCAGCAGCTTGGCCGGGCAGGGTGGCCAAGAGACCCAGTACTTC.

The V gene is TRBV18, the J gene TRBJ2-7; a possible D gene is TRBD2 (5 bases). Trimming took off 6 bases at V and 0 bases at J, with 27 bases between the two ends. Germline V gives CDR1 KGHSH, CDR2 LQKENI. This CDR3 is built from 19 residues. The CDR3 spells CASSPMADLRRVISYEQYF. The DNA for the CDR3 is TGTGCCAGCTCCCCCATGGCGGACCTAAGGCGGGTAATCTCCTACGAGCAGTACTTC.

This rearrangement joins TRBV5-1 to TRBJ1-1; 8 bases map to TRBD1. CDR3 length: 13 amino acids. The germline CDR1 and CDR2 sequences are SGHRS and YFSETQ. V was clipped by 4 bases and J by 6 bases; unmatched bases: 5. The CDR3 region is CASSPGTGAEAFF. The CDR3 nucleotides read TGCGCCAGCAGCCCGGGGACAGGTGCTGAAGCTTTCTTT.

The chain's CDR3 is CASSVTGRKLFF. As DNA, the CDR3 is TGTGCCAGTAGCGTGACAGGGAGGAAACTGTTTTTT. The V and J genes are TRBV19 and TRBJ1-4; TRBD1 aligns across 7 bases. The trim removed 6 bases at V and 11 bases at J, leaving 6 bases unmatched. The CDR3 is 12 amino acids. Germline assignment: CDR1 LNHDA and CDR2 SQIVND (reference sequence).

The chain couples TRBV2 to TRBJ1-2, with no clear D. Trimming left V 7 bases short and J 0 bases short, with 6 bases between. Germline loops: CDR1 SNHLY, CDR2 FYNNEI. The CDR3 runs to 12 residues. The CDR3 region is CASTAPNYGYTF. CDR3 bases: TGTGCCAGCACCGCTCCTAACTATGGCTACACCTTC.

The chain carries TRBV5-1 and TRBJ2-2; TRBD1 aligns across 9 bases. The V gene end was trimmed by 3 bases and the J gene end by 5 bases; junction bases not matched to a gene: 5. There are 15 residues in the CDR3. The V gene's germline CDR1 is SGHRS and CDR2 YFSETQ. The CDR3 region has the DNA TGCGCCAGCAGCTCCGGACAGGGGTGGACCGGGGAGCTGTTTTTT. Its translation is CASSSGQGWTGELFF.

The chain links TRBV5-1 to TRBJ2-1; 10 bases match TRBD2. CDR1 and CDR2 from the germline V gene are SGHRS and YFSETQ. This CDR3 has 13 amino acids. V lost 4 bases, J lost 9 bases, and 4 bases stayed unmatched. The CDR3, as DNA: TGCGCCAGCAGCCCAGCGGGGGGGGCTGAGCAGTTCTTC. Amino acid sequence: CASSPAGGAEQFF.

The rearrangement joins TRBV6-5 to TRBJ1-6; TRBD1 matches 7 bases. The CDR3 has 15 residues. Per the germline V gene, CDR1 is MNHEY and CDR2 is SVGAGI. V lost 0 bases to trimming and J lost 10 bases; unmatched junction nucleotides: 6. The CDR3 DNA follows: TGTGCCAGCAGTTACTCGACAGGGACGCAGTCACCCCTCCACTTT. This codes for CASSYSTGTQSPLHF.

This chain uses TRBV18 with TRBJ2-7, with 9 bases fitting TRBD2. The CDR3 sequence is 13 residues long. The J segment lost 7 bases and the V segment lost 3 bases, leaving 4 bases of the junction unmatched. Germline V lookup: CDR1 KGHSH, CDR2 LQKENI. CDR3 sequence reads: CASSPSSGAEQYF. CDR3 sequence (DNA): TGTGCCAGCTCACCGTCTAGCGGGGCGGAGCAGTACTTC.

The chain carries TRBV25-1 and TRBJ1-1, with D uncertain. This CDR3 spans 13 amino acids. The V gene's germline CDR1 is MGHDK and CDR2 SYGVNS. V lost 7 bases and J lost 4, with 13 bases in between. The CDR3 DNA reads TGTGCCAGCACTATCGGGTTGGGCACTGAAGCTTTCTTT. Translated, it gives CASTIGLGTEAFF.

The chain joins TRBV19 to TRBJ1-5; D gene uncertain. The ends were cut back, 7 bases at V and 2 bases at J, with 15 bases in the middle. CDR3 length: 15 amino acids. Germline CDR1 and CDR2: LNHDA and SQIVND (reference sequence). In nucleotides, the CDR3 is TGTGCCAGTACCCCCGGGGTGGGTGGCAATCAGCCCCAGCATTTT. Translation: CASTPGVGGNQPQHF.

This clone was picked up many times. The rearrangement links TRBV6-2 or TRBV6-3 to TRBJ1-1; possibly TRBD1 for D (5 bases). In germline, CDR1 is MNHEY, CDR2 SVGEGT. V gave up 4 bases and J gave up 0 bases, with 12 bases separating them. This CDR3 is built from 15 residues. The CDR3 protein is CASSWPGQLNTEAFF. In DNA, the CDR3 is TGTGCCAGCAGTTGGCCAGGGCAATTGAACACTGAAGCTTTCTTT.

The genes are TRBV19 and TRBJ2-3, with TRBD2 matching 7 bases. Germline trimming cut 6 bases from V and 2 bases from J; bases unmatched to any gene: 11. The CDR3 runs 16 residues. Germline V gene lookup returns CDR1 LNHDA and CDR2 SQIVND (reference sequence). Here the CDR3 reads CASRTRGGGATDTQYF. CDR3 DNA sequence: TGTGCCAGTAGAACTCGCGGGGGAGGTGCCACAGATACGCAGTATTTT.

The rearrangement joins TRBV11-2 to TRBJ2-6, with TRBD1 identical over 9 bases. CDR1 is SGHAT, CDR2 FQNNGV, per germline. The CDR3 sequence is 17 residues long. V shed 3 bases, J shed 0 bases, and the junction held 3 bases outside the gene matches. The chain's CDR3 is CASSLTGGSSGANVLTF. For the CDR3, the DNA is TGTGCCAGCAGCTTGACAGGGGGTTCCTCTGGGGCCAACGTCCTGACTTTC.

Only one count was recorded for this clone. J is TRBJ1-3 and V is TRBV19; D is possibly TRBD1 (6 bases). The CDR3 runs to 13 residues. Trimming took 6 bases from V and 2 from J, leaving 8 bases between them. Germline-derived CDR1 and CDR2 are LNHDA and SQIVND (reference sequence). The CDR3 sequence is CASRGQTGNTIYF. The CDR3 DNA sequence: TGTGCCAGTAGAGGACAGACTGGAAACACCATATATTTT. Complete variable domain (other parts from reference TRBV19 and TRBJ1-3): DGGITQSPKYLFRKEGQNVTLSCEQNLNHDAMYWYRQDPGQGLRLIYYSQIVNDFQKGDIAEGYSVSREKKESFPLTVTSAQKNPTAFYLCASRGQTGNTIYFGEGSWLTVV.

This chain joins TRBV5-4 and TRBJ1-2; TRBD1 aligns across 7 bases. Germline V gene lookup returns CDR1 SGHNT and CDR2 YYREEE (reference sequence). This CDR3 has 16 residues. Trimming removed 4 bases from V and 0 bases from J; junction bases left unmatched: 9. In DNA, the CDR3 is TGTGCCAGCAGCATCTCCGGGACAGTCACTAACTATGGCTACACCTTC. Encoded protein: CASSISGTVTNYGYTF.

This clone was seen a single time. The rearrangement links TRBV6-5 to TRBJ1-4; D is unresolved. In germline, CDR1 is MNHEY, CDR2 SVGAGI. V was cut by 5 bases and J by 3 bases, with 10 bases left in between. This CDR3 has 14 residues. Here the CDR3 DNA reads TGTGCCAGCAGTCGGACGGGGTCTAATGAAAAACTGTTTTTT. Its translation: CASSRTGSNEKLFF.

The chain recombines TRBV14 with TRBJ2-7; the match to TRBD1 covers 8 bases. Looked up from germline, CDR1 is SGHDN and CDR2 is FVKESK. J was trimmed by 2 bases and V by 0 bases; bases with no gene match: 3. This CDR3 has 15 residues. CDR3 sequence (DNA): TGTGCCAGCAGCCAAGATGGGACAGGACCCTACGAGCAGTACTTC. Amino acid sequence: CASSQDGTGPYEQYF.

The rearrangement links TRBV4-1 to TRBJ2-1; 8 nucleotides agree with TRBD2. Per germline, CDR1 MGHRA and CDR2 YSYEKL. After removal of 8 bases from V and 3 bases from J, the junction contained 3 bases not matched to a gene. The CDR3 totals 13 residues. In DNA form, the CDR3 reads TGCGCCAGCGGTAGCGGGAACTACAATGAGCAGTTCTTC. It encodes CASGSGNYNEQFF.

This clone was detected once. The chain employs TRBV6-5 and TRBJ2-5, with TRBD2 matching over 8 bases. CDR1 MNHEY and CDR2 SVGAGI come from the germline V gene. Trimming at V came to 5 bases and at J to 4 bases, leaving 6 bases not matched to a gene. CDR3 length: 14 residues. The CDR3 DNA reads TGTGCCAGCAGTCGGGGGGGCTTCGGAGAGACCCAGTACTTC. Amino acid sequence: CASSRGGFGETQYF.

The CDR3 bases are TGTGCCAGCACAGGGCAGTCTAATCAGCCCCAGCATTTT. It is translated as CASTGQSNQPQHF. The V gene is TRBV2, the J gene TRBJ1-5, with D possibly being TRBD1 (5 bases). CDR3 size: 13 residues. Trimming left V 7 bases short and J 4 bases short, with 11 bases between. Germline V gene sequence: CDR1 SNHLY, CDR2 FYNNEI. Looking up the rest from reference TRBV2 and TRBJ1-5 gives the full variable domain: EPEVTQTPSHQVTQMGQEVILRCVPISNHLYFYWYRQILGQKVEFLVSFYNNEISEKSEIFDDQFSVERPDGSNFTLKIRSTKLEDSAMYFCASTGQSNQPQHFGDGTRLSIL.

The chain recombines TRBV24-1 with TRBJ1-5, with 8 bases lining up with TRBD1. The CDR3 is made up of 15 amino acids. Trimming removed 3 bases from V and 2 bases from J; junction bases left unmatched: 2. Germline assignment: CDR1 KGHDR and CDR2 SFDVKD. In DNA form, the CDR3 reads TGTGCCACCAGTGATAAGACAGGGGGCAATCAGCCCCAGCATTTT. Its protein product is CATSDKTGGNQPQHF.

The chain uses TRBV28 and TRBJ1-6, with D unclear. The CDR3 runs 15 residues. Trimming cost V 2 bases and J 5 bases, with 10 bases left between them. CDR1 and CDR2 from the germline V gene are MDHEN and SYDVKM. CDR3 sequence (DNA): TGTGCCAGCAGTTTACTGGGGAGAAATAATTCACCCCTCCACTTT. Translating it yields CASSLLGRNNSPLHF.

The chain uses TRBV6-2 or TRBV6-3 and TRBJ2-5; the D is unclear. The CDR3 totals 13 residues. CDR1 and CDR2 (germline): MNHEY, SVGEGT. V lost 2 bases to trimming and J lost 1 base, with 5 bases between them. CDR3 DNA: TGTGCCAGCAGTTACGGCGTCCAAGAGACCCAGTACTTC. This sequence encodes CASSYGVQETQYF.

The CDR3 protein is CSASTGTFSNQPQHF. CDR3 in DNA: TGCAGTGCTAGTACTGGGACCTTTAGCAATCAGCCCCAGCATTTT. The chain combines TRBV20-1 with TRBJ1-5; tentatively, D is TRBD1 (5 bases). The CDR3 runs 15 residues. Germline assignment: CDR1 DFQATT and CDR2 SNEGSKA (reference sequence). V was pared by 3 bases and J by 0 bases, with 12 bases between.

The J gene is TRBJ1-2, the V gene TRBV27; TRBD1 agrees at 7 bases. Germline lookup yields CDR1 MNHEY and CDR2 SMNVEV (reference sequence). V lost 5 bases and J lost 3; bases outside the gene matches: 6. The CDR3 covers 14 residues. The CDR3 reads CASSLRQGHYGYTF. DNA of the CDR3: TGTGCCAGCAGTCTACGACAGGGTCACTATGGCTACACCTTC.

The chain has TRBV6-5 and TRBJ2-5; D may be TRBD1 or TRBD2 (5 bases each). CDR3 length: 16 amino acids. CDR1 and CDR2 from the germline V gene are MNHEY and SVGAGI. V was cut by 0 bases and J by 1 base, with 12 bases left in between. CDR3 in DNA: TGTGCCAGCAGTTACTCAGGTCAGGGAGTCCAAGAGACCCAGTACTTC. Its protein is CASSYSGQGVQETQYF.

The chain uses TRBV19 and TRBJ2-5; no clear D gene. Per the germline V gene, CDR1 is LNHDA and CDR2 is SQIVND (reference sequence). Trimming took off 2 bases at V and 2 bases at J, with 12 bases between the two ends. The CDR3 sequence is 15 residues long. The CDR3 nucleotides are TGTGCCAGTAGTATAATTGGCGGATCGCAAGAGACCCAGTACTTC. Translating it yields CASSIIGGSQETQYF.

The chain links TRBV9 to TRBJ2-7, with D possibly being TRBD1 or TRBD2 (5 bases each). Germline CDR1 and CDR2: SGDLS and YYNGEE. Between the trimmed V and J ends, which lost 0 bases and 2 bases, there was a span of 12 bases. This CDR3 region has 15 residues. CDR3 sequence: CASSVAGTGTYEQYF. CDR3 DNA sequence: TGTGCCAGCAGCGTAGCCGGGACCGGGACCTACGAGCAGTACTTC.

The DNA for the CDR3 is TGTGCCTGGGACAGGGGTGGGGCCAACGTCCTGACTTTC. Amino acids: CAWDRGGANVLTF. V usage is TRBV30 and J usage is TRBJ2-6; 8 positions match TRBD1. The CDR3 sequence is 13 residues long. The germline CDR1 and CDR2 sequences are GTSNPN and SVGIG (reference sequence). With V trimmed by 5 bases and J by 3 bases, 0 bases remained unmatched.

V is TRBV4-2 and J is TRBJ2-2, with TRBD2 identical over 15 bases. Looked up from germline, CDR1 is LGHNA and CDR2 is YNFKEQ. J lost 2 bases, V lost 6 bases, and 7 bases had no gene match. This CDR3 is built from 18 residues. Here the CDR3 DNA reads TGTGCCAGCAGTCGCGGACTAGCGGGGGGGGCCAACACCGGGGAGCTGTTTTTT. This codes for CASSRGLAGGANTGELFF.